The present entry profiles one TCR beta chain with its context. J gave up 6 bases and V 2 bases, and 7 bases lay outside the gene matches. This CDR3 has 17 amino acids. From germline, CDR1 is SGHRS and CDR2 YFSETQ. Method: immunoSEQ multiplex PCR; TCRdb's copy keeps in-frame clones and lacks some. The sample lists tens of thousands of clones, approximately 95% occurring once. The sample comes from a study of control samples from healthy donors and cancer patients. This receptor was obtained from a man aged 25-45 years in good health. The chain couples TRBV5-1 to TRBJ2-1; 14 bases line up with TRBD2. Sequencing was done on a sample of blood. The CDR3 sequence is CASSFTTSGRASNEQFF. The CDR3 DNA sequence: TGCGCCAGCAGCTTTACGACTAGCGGGAGGGCCTCCAATGAGCAGTTCTTC.